Listed below are T cell receptor beta chains from one sample, sequenced in a study of somatic mutations in cytotoxic T cells in rheumatoid arthritis. The data were produced by immunoSEQ multiplex PCR, yet TCRdb's version contains in-frame clones alone and is incomplete. The sample lists about 25,000 clones, over 65% occurring once. Sequenced sample: CD8+ T cells sorted from blood. The receptors originated from a young woman in good health. Each CDR3 is given with its conserved first and last residue. Fields, in order: D gene, clone size, J gene, V gene, CDR3 DNA, CDR3 protein. D genes are given only for firm matches. Clone size is stated in some rows and not others, as once, few, many or a class when expanded.

d_gene: TRBD1; abundance: once; j_gene: TRBJ2-3; v_gene: TRBV27; CDR3nt: TGTGCCAGCAGTCCCCTCACAGGGGCGGTCACAGATACGCAGTATTTT; CDR3aa: CASSPLTGAVTDTQYF
d_gene: TRBD1; abundance: .; j_gene: TRBJ2-2; v_gene: TRBV27; CDR3nt: TGTGCCAGCAGGAACAGGGGTAACACCGGGGAGCTGTTTTTT; CDR3aa: CASRNRGNTGELFF
d_gene: TRBD1; abundance: once; j_gene: TRBJ2-7; v_gene: TRBV5-5; CDR3nt: TGTGCCAGCAGCAGCGGGACAGGGGCCTACGAGCAGTACTTC; CDR3aa: CASSSGTGAYEQYF
d_gene: .; abundance: .; j_gene: TRBJ1-1; v_gene: TRBV13; CDR3nt: TGTGCCAGCAGCTTTAGTGATGACCGGAGGGCTGAAGCTTTCTTT; CDR3aa: CASSFSDDRRAEAFF
d_gene: TRBD1; abundance: once; j_gene: TRBJ1-2; v_gene: TRBV4-2; CDR3nt: TGTGCCAGCAGCCAGTGGACAGGCTATGGCTACACCTTC; CDR3aa: CASSQWTGYGYTF
d_gene: .; abundance: .; j_gene: TRBJ2-1; v_gene: TRBV27; CDR3nt: TGTGCCAGCAGTCATGTCGTAGGGGGGGATAGTGAGCAGTTCTTC; CDR3aa: CASSHVVGGDSEQFF
d_gene: .; abundance: .; j_gene: TRBJ2-7; v_gene: TRBV7-6; CDR3nt: TGTGCCAGCAGCCCCCGGGCGGGCTACGAGCAGTACTTC; CDR3aa: CASSPRAGYEQYF
d_gene: .; abundance: .; j_gene: TRBJ1-3; v_gene: TRBV6-1; CDR3nt: TGTGCCAGCAGTGATACACCTACCTCTGGAAACACCATATATTTT; CDR3aa: CASSDTPTSGNTIYF
d_gene: .; abundance: .; j_gene: TRBJ1-1; v_gene: TRBV4-1; CDR3nt: TGCGCCAGCAGCCAATATTCAGAGGCTGAAGCTTTCTTT; CDR3aa: CASSQYSEAEAFF
d_gene: .; abundance: .; j_gene: TRBJ1-1; v_gene: TRBV29-1; CDR3nt: TGCAGCGTTGAAAAGGGGTTAGGGATGAACACTGAAGCTTTCTTT; CDR3aa: CSVEKGLGMNTEAFF
d_gene: .; abundance: once; j_gene: TRBJ1-2; v_gene: TRBV7-9; CDR3nt: TGTGCCAGCAGCTTCACTCCCTGGGACACCGGCTACACCTTC; CDR3aa: CASSFTPWDTGYTF
d_gene: .; abundance: .; j_gene: TRBJ2-1; v_gene: TRBV2; CDR3nt: TGTGCCAGCAGCTGGACAGTGTCCTACAATGAGCAGTTCTTC; CDR3aa: CASSWTVSYNEQFF
d_gene: .; abundance: .; j_gene: TRBJ1-1; v_gene: TRBV11-2; CDR3nt: TGTGCCAGCGGAAACGGGGTCGGCACTGAAGCTTTCTTT; CDR3aa: CASGNGVGTEAFF
d_gene: .; abundance: few; j_gene: TRBJ1-2; v_gene: TRBV4-1; CDR3nt: TGCGCCAGCAGCCAAGATGGCTACAGTTACTATGGCTACACCTTC; CDR3aa: CASSQDGYSYYGYTF
d_gene: TRBD2; abundance: few; j_gene: TRBJ2-5; v_gene: TRBV9; CDR3nt: TGTGCCAGCACCCCTAGCGGGGGGTTACAAGAGACCCAGTACTTC; CDR3aa: CASTPSGGLQETQYF
d_gene: .; abundance: .; j_gene: TRBJ2-1; v_gene: TRBV7-9; CDR3nt: TGTGCCAGCAGCTTAGGCTCCCTTAGCTCCTACAATGAGCAGTTCTTC; CDR3aa: CASSLGSLSSYNEQFF
d_gene: .; abundance: .; j_gene: TRBJ2-7; v_gene: TRBV30; CDR3nt: TGTGCCTGGAGAATAAGGGGAGGTCCCTACGAGCAGTACTTC; CDR3aa: CAWRIRGGPYEQYF
d_gene: .; abundance: .; j_gene: TRBJ1-6; v_gene: TRBV19; CDR3nt: TGTGCCAGTAGTGGGGGCAGCTCTTCACCCCTCCACTTT; CDR3aa: CASSGGSSSPLHF
d_gene: TRBD1; abundance: once; j_gene: TRBJ1-2; v_gene: TRBV28; CDR3nt: TGTGCCAGCAGTTTCCAGGGGGCGAGCTATGGCTACACCTTC; CDR3aa: CASSFQGASYGYTF
d_gene: .; abundance: .; j_gene: TRBJ2-1; v_gene: TRBV4-1; CDR3nt: TGCGCCAGCAGCCCCGTAGGGTCACCTGCGGCCCCCTACAATGAGCAGTTCTTC; CDR3aa: CASSPVGSPAAPYNEQFF
d_gene: .; abundance: .; j_gene: TRBJ1-1; v_gene: TRBV19; CDR3nt: TGTGCCAGTAGTCCGACAGTCATGAACACTGAAGCTTTCTTT; CDR3aa: CASSPTVMNTEAFF
d_gene: .; abundance: .; j_gene: TRBJ2-7; v_gene: TRBV19; CDR3nt: TGTGCCAGTAGTATAGGACCAGGAGGCGAGCAGTACTTC; CDR3aa: CASSIGPGGEQYF
d_gene: TRBD2; abundance: .; j_gene: TRBJ2-3; v_gene: TRBV5-1; CDR3nt: TGCGCCAGCAGCTTGGAACTAGCGGGAGATCCAGATACGCAGTATTTT; CDR3aa: CASSLELAGDPDTQYF
d_gene: .; abundance: .; j_gene: TRBJ2-3; v_gene: TRBV6-1; CDR3nt: TGTGCCAGCAGTGAACACACAGATACGCAGTATTTT; CDR3aa: CASSEHTDTQYF
d_gene: TRBD1; abundance: .; j_gene: TRBJ1-1; v_gene: TRBV7-9; CDR3nt: TGTGCCAGCAGCTCAGGGGGAGCGACTGAAGCTTTCTTT; CDR3aa: CASSSGGATEAFF
d_gene: TRBD1; abundance: few; j_gene: TRBJ2-1; v_gene: TRBV12-5; CDR3nt: TGTGCTAGTGGTTTGGTAGGCAGGGGGCCTGAGCAGTTCTTC; CDR3aa: CASGLVGRGPEQFF
d_gene: TRBD2; abundance: few; j_gene: TRBJ2-1; v_gene: TRBV28; CDR3nt: TGTGCCAGCAGTTTTCCAAAGGCCGGGACTAGCGGCTACAATGAGCAGTTCTTC; CDR3aa: CASSFPKAGTSGYNEQFF
d_gene: .; abundance: .; j_gene: TRBJ1-1; v_gene: TRBV13; CDR3nt: TGTGCCAGCAGCTCGAGTTTGTCCGAAGCTTTCTTT; CDR3aa: CASSSSLSEAFF
d_gene: .; abundance: .; j_gene: TRBJ1-2; v_gene: TRBV4-1; CDR3nt: TGCGCCAGCAGCCAAGAACAGGTTTCGTATGGCTACACCTTC; CDR3aa: CASSQEQVSYGYTF
d_gene: TRBD1; abundance: .; j_gene: TRBJ1-1; v_gene: TRBV4-1; CDR3nt: TGCGCCAGCAGCCAACCCGGGACAGTTAACACTGAAGCTTTCTTT; CDR3aa: CASSQPGTVNTEAFF
d_gene: .; abundance: once; j_gene: TRBJ2-1; v_gene: TRBV10-1; CDR3nt: TGCGCCAGCAGTGACTCAGGCCTAGGGAATGAGCAGTTCTTC; CDR3aa: CASSDSGLGNEQFF
d_gene: TRBD1; abundance: .; j_gene: TRBJ1-2; v_gene: TRBV4-1; CDR3nt: TGCGCCAGCAGCCAAGAAGGGGGGACAGGGGGTGGCTACACCTTC; CDR3aa: CASSQEGGTGGGYTF
d_gene: .; abundance: few; j_gene: TRBJ2-7; v_gene: TRBV18; CDR3nt: TGTGCCAGCTCACCCCAAGGGACCTACGAGCAGTACTTC; CDR3aa: CASSPQGTYEQYF
d_gene: .; abundance: .; j_gene: TRBJ2-7; v_gene: TRBV29-1; CDR3nt: TGCAGCGTGGCGGGGACCTTATCCAACTCCTACGAGCAGTACTTC; CDR3aa: CSVAGTLSNSYEQYF
d_gene: TRBD2; abundance: .; j_gene: TRBJ2-1; v_gene: TRBV28; CDR3nt: TGTGCCAGCAGTCCGGTGGGGGGGGACGATTTTCGGGAGCAGTTCTTC; CDR3aa: CASSPVGGDDFREQFF
d_gene: .; abundance: .; j_gene: TRBJ2-1; v_gene: TRBV6-6; CDR3nt: TGTGCCAGCAGTTACTCGACCGGAGGGGATGAGCAGTTCTTC; CDR3aa: CASSYSTGGDEQFF
d_gene: .; abundance: .; j_gene: TRBJ2-5; v_gene: TRBV7-9; CDR3nt: TGTGCCAGCAGCTTAGCGTTGGCTAGCCCCCAAGAGACCCAGTACTTC; CDR3aa: CASSLALASPQETQYF
d_gene: .; abundance: .; j_gene: TRBJ2-1; v_gene: TRBV27; CDR3nt: TGTGCCAGCAGCCCACTGCCTAGGCGGGGTGTGGAGTTCTTC; CDR3aa: CASSPLPRRGVEFF
d_gene: .; abundance: .; j_gene: TRBJ2-3; v_gene: TRBV27; CDR3nt: TGTGCCAGCAGTTCCGGAGATACGCAGTATTTT; CDR3aa: CASSSGDTQYF
d_gene: .; abundance: .; j_gene: TRBJ2-5; v_gene: TRBV27; CDR3nt: TGTGCCAGCAGTTTACTACAGGGGGAGGGAGAGACCCAGTACTTC; CDR3aa: CASSLLQGEGETQYF
d_gene: .; abundance: .; j_gene: TRBJ1-6; v_gene: TRBV28; CDR3nt: TGTGCCAGCAGTTACCGGGAGAATTCACCCCTCCACTTT; CDR3aa: CASSYRENSPLHF
d_gene: .; abundance: .; j_gene: TRBJ2-3; v_gene: TRBV7-9; CDR3nt: TGTGCCAGCAGCGGATTGCCCTCGAGGACCGCCAGCACAGATACGCAGTATTTT; CDR3aa: CASSGLPSRTASTDTQYF
d_gene: .; abundance: .; j_gene: TRBJ1-5; v_gene: TRBV19; CDR3nt: TGTGCCAGTAGTGATTGGGGGGAAAGGGATCAGCCCCAGCATTTT; CDR3aa: CASSDWGERDQPQHF
d_gene: .; abundance: .; j_gene: TRBJ2-6; v_gene: TRBV19; CDR3nt: TGTGCCAGTAGTATCCTACCCTCGGGGGCCAACGTCCTGACTTTC; CDR3aa: CASSILPSGANVLTF
d_gene: .; abundance: .; j_gene: TRBJ1-5; v_gene: TRBV27; CDR3nt: TGTGCCAGCAGTCTCCTTGCAAGCAATCAGCCCCAGCATTTT; CDR3aa: CASSLLASNQPQHF
d_gene: .; abundance: few; j_gene: TRBJ1-2; v_gene: TRBV6-1; CDR3nt: TGTGCCAGCAGTCGTCCAGGGGATTTCTATGGCTACACCTTC; CDR3aa: CASSRPGDFYGYTF
d_gene: .; abundance: .; j_gene: TRBJ2-5; v_gene: TRBV7-9; CDR3nt: TGTGCCAGCAGCGAGGGACATCGGACCCAGTACTTC; CDR3aa: CASSEGHRTQYF
d_gene: .; abundance: .; j_gene: TRBJ1-1; v_gene: TRBV21-1; CDR3nt: TGTGCCAGCAGCAAGGTACAGGCTGAGGGAACTGAAGCTTTCTTT; CDR3aa: CASSKVQAEGTEAFF
d_gene: TRBD2; abundance: once; j_gene: TRBJ2-1; v_gene: TRBV15; CDR3nt: TGTGCCACCAGCCTTAGCGGGAGCCCCAATGAGCAGTTCTTC; CDR3aa: CATSLSGSPNEQFF
d_gene: TRBD2; abundance: once; j_gene: TRBJ2-3; v_gene: TRBV25-1; CDR3nt: TGTGCCAGCAGTGAATACGAGGGAGGGCCGGGTTTGGCAGATACGCAGTATTTT; CDR3aa: CASSEYEGGPGLADTQYF